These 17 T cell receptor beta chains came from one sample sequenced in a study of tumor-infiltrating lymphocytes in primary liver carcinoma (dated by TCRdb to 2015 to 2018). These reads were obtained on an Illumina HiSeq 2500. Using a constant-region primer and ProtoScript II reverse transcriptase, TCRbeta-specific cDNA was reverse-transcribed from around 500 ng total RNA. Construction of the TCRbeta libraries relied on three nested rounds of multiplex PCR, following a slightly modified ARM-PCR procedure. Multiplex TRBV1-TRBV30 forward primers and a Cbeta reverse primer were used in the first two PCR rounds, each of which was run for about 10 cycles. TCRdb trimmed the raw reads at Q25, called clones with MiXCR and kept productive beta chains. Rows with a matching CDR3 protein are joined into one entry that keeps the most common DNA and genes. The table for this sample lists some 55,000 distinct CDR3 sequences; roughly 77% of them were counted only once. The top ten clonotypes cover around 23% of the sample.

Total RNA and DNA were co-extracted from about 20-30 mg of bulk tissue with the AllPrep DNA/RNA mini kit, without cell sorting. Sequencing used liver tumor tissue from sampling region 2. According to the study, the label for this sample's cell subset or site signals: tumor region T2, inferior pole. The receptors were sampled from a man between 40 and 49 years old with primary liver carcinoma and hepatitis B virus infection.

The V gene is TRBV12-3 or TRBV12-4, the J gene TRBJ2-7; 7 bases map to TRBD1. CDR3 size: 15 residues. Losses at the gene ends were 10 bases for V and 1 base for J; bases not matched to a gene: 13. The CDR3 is CANSRTGELSYEQYF. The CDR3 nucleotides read TGTGCCAACAGCCGTACAGGGGAGTTGTCCTACGAGCAGTACTTC.

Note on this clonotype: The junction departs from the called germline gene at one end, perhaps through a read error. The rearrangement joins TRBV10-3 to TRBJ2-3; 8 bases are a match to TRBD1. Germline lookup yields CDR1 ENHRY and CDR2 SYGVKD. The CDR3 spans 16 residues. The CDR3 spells CDIRPSKTGDTDTQYF. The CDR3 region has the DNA TGTGACATCAGACCATCTAAGACAGGGGACACAGATACGCAGTATTTT.

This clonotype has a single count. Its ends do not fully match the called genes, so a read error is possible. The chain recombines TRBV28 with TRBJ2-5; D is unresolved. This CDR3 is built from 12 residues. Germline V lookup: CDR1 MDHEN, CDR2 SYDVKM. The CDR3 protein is CASWSLEETRYF. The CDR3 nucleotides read TGTGCCAGCTGGAGCTTGGAAGAGACCCGGTACTTC.

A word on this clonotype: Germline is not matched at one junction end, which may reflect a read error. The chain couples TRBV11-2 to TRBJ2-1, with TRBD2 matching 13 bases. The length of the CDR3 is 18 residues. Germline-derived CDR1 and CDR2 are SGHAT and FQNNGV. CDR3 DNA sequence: TGTGCCAACAGCTTTCCTCGACTAGCGGGAGGATCCTACAATGAGCAGTTCTTC. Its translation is CANSFPRLAGGSYNEQFF.

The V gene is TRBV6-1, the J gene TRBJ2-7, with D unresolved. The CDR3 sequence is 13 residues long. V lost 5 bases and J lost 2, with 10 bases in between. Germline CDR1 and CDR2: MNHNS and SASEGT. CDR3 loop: CASSQWVTYEQYF. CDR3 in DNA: TGTGCCAGCAGTCAATGGGTTACCTACGAGCAGTACTTC.

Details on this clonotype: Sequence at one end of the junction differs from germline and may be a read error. CDR3 sequence (DNA): TGTGCCAGCAGCCTAGAGGTTGGGGACGAAAAATTGCTTTTT. Encoded protein: CASSLEVGDEKLLF. The chain employs TRBV11-2 and TRBJ1-4; D is perhaps TRBD1 (5 bases). Germline CDR1 SGHAT, CDR2 FQNNGV. The CDR3 has 14 amino acids.

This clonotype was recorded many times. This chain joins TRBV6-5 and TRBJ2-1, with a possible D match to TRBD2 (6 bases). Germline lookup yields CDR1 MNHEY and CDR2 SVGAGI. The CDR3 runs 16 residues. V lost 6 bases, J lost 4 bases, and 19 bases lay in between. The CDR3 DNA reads TGTGCCAGCAGCCCGCGGGGAAGGCTCGGGTACAATGAGCAGTTCTTC. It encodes CASSPRGRLGYNEQFF.

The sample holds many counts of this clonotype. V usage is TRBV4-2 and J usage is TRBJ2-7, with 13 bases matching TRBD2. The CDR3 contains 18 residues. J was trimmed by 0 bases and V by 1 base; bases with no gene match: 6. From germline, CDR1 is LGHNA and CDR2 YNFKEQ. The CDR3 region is CASSQVLGLAGNSYEQYF. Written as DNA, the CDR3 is TGTGCCAGCAGCCAAGTGCTGGGACTAGCGGGGAACTCCTACGAGCAGTACTTC.

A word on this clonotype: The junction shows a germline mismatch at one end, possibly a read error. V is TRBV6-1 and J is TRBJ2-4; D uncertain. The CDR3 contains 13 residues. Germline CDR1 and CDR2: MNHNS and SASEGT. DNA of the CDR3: TGTGCCAGGAGTGAACAGACCAAAAACATTCAGTACTTC. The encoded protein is CARSEQTKNIQYF.

The CDR3 is CASSRSSGNTEAFF. For the CDR3, the DNA is TGCGCCAGCAGCCGGTCGTCGGGTAACACTGAAGCTTTCTTT. V is TRBV4-1 and J is TRBJ1-1; D unclear. Trimming pared 4 bases from V and 2 bases from J, leaving 11 bases between. From germline, CDR1 is MGHRA and CDR2 YSYEKL. This CDR3 is built from 14 residues.

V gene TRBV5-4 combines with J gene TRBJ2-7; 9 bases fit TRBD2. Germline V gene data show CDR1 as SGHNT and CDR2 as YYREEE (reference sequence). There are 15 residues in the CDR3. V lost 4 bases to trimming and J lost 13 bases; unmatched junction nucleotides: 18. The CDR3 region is CASSTGTSREYEHYF. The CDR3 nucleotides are TGTGCCAGCAGCACCGGGACTAGCAGAGAGTACGAACACTACTTC.

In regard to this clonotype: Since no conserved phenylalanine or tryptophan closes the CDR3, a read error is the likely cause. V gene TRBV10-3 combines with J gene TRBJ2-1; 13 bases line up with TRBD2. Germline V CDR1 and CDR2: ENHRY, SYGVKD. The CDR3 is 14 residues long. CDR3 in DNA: TGTGCCTTCAGCGGGACTAGCGGGACCCCATGGCAGTTCATC. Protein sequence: CAFSGTSGTPWQFI.

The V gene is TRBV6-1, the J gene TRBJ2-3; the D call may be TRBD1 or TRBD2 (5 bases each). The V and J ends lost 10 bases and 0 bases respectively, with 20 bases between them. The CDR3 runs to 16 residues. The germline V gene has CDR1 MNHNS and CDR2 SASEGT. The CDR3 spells CATRRGTRTSTDTQYF. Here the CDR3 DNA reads TGTGCCACTAGGAGAGGGACCCGAACTAGCACAGATACGCAGTATTTT.

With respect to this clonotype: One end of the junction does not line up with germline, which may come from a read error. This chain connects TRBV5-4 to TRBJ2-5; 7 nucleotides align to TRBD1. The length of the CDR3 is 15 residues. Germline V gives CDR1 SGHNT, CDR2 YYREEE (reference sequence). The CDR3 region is CTSSLERGLGETQYF. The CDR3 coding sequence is TGTACCAGCAGCTTGGAGAGGGGGCTAGGGGAGACCCAGTACTTC.

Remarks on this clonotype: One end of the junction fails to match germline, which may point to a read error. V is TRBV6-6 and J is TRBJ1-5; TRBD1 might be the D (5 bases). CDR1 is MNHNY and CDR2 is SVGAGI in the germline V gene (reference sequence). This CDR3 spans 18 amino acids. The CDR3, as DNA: TGTGCCAGCAGGCGGGATGGCAGGGCATATTCGGGCAATCAGTCCCAGCATTTT. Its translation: CASRRDGRAYSGNQSQHF.

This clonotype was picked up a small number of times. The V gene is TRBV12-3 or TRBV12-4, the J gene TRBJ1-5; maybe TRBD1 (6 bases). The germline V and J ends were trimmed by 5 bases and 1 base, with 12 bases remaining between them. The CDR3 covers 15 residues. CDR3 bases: TGTGCCAGCAGTGTACGAGGGGGAAGCAATCAGCCCCAGCATTTT. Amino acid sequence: CASSVRGGSNQPQHF.

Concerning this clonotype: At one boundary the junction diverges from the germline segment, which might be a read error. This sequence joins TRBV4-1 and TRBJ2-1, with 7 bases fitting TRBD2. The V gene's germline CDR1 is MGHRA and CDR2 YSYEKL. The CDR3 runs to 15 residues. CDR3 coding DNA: TGCGCAAGCAGCCAGAACGGGAGGCACGAAAATGAGCAGTTCTTC. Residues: CASSQNGRHENEQFF.